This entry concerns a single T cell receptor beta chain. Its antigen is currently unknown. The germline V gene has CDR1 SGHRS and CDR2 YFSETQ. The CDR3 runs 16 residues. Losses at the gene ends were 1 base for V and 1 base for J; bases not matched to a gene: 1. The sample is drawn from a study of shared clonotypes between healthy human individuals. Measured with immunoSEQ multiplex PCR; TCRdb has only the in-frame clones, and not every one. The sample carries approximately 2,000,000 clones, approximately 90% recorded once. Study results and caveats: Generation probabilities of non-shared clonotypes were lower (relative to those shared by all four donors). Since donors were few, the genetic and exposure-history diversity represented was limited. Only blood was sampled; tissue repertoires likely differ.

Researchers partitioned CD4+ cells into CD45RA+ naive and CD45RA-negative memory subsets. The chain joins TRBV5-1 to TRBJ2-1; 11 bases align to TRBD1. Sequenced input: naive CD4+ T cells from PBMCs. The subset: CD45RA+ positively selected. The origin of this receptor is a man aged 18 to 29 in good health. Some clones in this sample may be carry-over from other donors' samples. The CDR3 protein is CASSLRDRGSYNEQFF. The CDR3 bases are TGCGCCAGCAGCTTGAGGGACAGGGGGTCCTACAATGAGCAGTTCTTC.